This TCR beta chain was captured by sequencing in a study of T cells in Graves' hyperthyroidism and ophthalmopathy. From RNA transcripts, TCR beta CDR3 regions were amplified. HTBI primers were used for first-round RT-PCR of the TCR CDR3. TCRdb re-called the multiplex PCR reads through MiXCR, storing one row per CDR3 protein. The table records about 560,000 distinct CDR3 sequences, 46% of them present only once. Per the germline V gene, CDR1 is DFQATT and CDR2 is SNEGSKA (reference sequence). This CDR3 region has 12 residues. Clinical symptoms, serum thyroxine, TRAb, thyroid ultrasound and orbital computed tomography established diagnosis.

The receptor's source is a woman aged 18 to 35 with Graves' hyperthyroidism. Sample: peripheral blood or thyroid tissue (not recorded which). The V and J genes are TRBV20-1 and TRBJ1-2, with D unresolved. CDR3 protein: CSSGPHDYGYTF. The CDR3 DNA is TGCAGCTCCGGACCCCATGATTATGGCTACACCTTC.